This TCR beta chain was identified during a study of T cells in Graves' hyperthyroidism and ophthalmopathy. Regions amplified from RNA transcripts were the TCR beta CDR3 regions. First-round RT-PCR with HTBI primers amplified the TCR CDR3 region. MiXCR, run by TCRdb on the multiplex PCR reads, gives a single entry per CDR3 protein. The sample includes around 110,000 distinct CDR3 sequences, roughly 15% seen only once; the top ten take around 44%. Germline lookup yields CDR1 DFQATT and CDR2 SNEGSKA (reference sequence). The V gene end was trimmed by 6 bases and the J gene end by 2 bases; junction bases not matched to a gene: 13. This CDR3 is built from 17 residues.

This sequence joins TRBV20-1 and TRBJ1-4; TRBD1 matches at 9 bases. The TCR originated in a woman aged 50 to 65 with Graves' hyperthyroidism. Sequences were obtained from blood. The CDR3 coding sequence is TGCAGTGCCCCCGGGACAGGGTGGTATGCCACTAATGAAAAACTGTTTTTT. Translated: CSAPGTGWYATNEKLFF.